A single sample gave rise to the 17 T cell receptor beta chains below, sequenced in a study of T-cell reconstitution after alpha-beta-depleted transplantation in children. TCRbeta library preparation incorporated unique molecular identifiers. TCRdb reanalysed the PCR reads using MiXCR and keeps one entry per CDR3 protein. The repertoire includes 250,000 to 350,000 distinct CDR3 sequences, 9.5% to 10% of them detected once, and around a tenth sits in the top ten. This specimen consisted of PBMCs from the stem cell graft donor, obtained from the stem cell graft. These receptors all come from a human donor who donated a stem cell graft to a child with SCID.

Only a few counts were recorded for this clonotype. The chain carries TRBV18 and TRBJ2-7; D possibly corresponds to TRBD2 (6 bases). CDR3 length: 15 amino acids. Germline V CDR1 and CDR2: KGHSH, LQKENI. V was cut by 2 bases and J by 0 bases, with 11 bases left in between. The CDR3 DNA is TGTGCCAGCTCACCAGACTGGCGGGGCTCCTACGAGCAGTACTTC. As protein: CASSPDWRGSYEQYF. Based on the CDR3 plus reference TRBV18 and TRBJ2-7, the full variable domain is NAGVMQNPRHLVRRRGQEARLRCSPMKGHSHVYWYRQLPEEGLKFMVYLQKENIIDESGMPKERFSAEFPKEGPSILRIQQVVRGDSAAYFCASSPDWRGSYEQYFGPGTRLTVT.

This chain uses TRBV19 with TRBJ2-1, with a possible D match to TRBD1 (5 bases). V lost 5 bases to trimming and J lost 1 base, with 12 bases between them. The length of the CDR3 is 15 residues. The germline gives CDR1 LNHDA, CDR2 SQIVND (reference sequence). The CDR3 is CASSLQGSSYNEQFF. The CDR3 DNA reads TGTGCCAGTAGTCTTCAGGGTAGTTCCTACAATGAGCAGTTCTTC.

This clonotype was observed at least ten times. The gene calls are TRBV6-5 and TRBJ2-7, with 10 bases that match TRBD1. The V segment lost 6 bases and the J segment 7 bases; nucleotides outside the gene matches: 18. The V gene's germline CDR1 is MNHEY and CDR2 SVGAGI. The CDR3 has 17 residues. The CDR3 reads CASSLGVGTGATGEQYF. The CDR3 nucleotides read TGTGCCAGCAGCCTAGGTGTCGGGACAGGGGCGACAGGGGAGCAGTACTTC.

This clonotype was observed a handful of times. The chain uses TRBV12-3 or TRBV12-4 and TRBJ2-3; possibly TRBD1 or TRBD2 for D (6 bases each). The CDR3 totals 14 residues. The V end lost 8 bases, the J end lost 5 bases, and 17 bases lay between the germline ends. The CDR3 DNA sequence: TGTGCCAGCGACGGTCGGGGGCGGGGAGATACGCAGTATTTT. Translated, it gives CASDGRGRGDTQYF.

The V call is TRBV3-1, the J call TRBJ1-5; D may be TRBD1 (5 bases). There are 17 residues in the CDR3. V lost 4 bases and J 0 bases, leaving 16 bases between the germline ends. Germline V gives CDR1 LGHDT, CDR2 YNNKEL (reference sequence). CDR3 residues: CASSPPARAGSNQPQHF. The CDR3 nucleotides are TGTGCCAGCAGCCCACCTGCCAGGGCGGGTAGCAATCAGCCCCAGCATTTT.

The table lists this clonotype with many counts. The rearrangement links TRBV11-1 to TRBJ2-5, with D hard to call. Germline values: CDR1 SGHAT, CDR2 FQDESV (reference sequence). The CDR3 loop spans 12 amino acids. V was cut by 3 bases and J by 4 bases, with 6 bases left in between. CDR3 nucleotide sequence: TGTGCCAGCAGCTTTCTGGGAGAGACCCAGTACTTC. Translated, it gives CASSFLGETQYF.

This clonotype came up many times. V and J are TRBV15 and TRBJ2-5; weak D call: TRBD1 (5 bases). Germline assignment: CDR1 LNHNV and CDR2 YYDKDF (reference sequence). The CDR3 covers 14 residues. Trimming removed 7 bases at V and 1 base at J, with 13 bases between. CDR3 amino acids: CATTFDRPQETQYF. The DNA for the CDR3 is TGTGCCACCACGTTCGACAGACCCCAAGAGACCCAGTACTTC. Full variable domain (remainder filled in from reference TRBV15 and TRBJ2-5): DAMVIQNPRYQVTQFGKPVTLSCSQTLNHNVMYWYQQKSSQAPKLLFHYYDKDFNNEADTPDNFQSRRPNTSFCFLDIRSPGLGDTAMYLCATTFDRPQETQYFGPGTRLLVL.

This clonotype was seen a handful of times. The gene calls are TRBV27 and TRBJ1-5, with no clear D. Trimming took off 5 bases at V and 2 bases at J, with 13 bases between the two ends. The germline V gene has CDR1 MNHEY and CDR2 SMNVEV (reference sequence). The CDR3 covers 15 residues. The CDR3 region is CASSPWGEGNQPQHF. The CDR3 DNA follows: TGTGCCAGCAGTCCCTGGGGTGAAGGCAATCAGCCCCAGCATTTT.

This clonotype came up a few times. The chain couples TRBV20-1 to TRBJ1-1; possible D gene TRBD1, 5 bases. V was clipped by 0 bases and J by 0 bases, with 8 bases between them. The V gene's germline CDR1 is DFQATT and CDR2 SNEGSKA (reference sequence). This CDR3 is 14 amino acids long. The CDR3 sequence: CSAREPGMNTEAFF. The CDR3 nucleotides are TGCAGTGCTAGAGAACCAGGGATGAACACTGAAGCTTTCTTT.

This clonotype occurred a few times. The chain combines TRBV5-1 with TRBJ2-4; TRBD1 agrees at 7 bases. The junction had 11 bases not matched to a gene; V was cut back by 4 bases and J by 4 bases. Germline V gene sequence: CDR1 SGHRS, CDR2 YFSETQ. The CDR3 has 16 amino acids. The CDR3 region is CASSEGRDSIKNIQYF. CDR3 bases: TGCGCCAGCAGCGAAGGAAGGGACAGCATAAAAAACATTCAGTACTTC.

This clonotype was picked up a small number of times. The chain is built from TRBV20-1 and TRBJ1-4; possible D gene TRBD1, 6 bases. In germline, CDR1 is DFQATT, CDR2 SNEGSKA (reference sequence). The germline V and J ends were trimmed by 2 bases and 2 bases, with 12 bases remaining between them. CDR3 size: 15 residues. For the CDR3, the DNA is TGCAGTGCTAGACACAGGGTTGGGACTAATGAAAAACTGTTTTTT. Translating it yields CSARHRVGTNEKLFF.

The table lists this clonotype with many counts. This rearrangement joins TRBV6-1 to TRBJ2-7; 7 positions agree with TRBD1. V shed 3 bases and J 6 bases; nucleotides not matched to a gene: 8. Germline CDR1 and CDR2: MNHNS and SASEGT. The CDR3 loop spans 14 amino acids. The CDR3 DNA reads TGTGCCAGCAGTGACACAGGGGATAGAGGCGAGCAGTACTTC. Residues: CASSDTGDRGEQYF.

Only a few counts were recorded for this clonotype. V and J are TRBV10-2 and TRBJ1-1, with TRBD1 matching over 11 bases. The CDR3 runs 15 residues. V lost 5 bases to trimming and J lost 4 bases; unmatched junction nucleotides: 6. CDR1 WSHSY and CDR2 SAAADI come from the germline V gene. The CDR3, as DNA: TGCGCCAGCAGTAAGCGGACAGGGGGCGGCACTGAAGCTTTCTTT. Translation: CASSKRTGGGTEAFF.

The gene calls are TRBV29-1 and TRBJ2-6; no reliable D call. This CDR3 comprises 14 residues. In germline, CDR1 is SQVTM, CDR2 ANQGSEA. V was pared by 6 bases and J by 0 bases, with 9 bases between. CDR3 region: CSVDSSSGANVLTF. The CDR3 bases are TGCAGCGTCGATTCGAGCTCTGGGGCCAACGTCCTGACTTTC. Using reference TRBV29-1 and TRBJ2-6 for the parts outside the CDR3, the full variable domain is SAVISQKPSRDICQRGTSLTIQCQVDSQVTMMFWYRQQPGQSLTLIATANQGSEATYESGFVIDKFPISRPNLTFSTLTVSNMSPEDSSIYLCSVDSSSGANVLTFGAGSRLTVL.

The V gene is TRBV19, the J gene TRBJ2-7; 8 bases map to TRBD2. CDR3 size: 15 residues. CDR1 LNHDA and CDR2 SQIVND come from the germline V gene (reference sequence). J lost 4 bases, V lost 5 bases, and 10 bases had no gene match. The CDR3 sequence: CASSSFRTSRYEQYF. The CDR3 DNA sequence: TGTGCCAGTAGTTCGTTCCGGACTAGCCGATACGAGCAGTACTTC.

The gene calls are TRBV3-1 and TRBJ1-6; D not resolved. V was clipped by 0 bases and J by 7 bases, with 7 bases between them. The CDR3 spans 14 residues. The V gene's germline CDR1 is LGHDT and CDR2 YNNKEL (reference sequence). The chain's CDR3 is CASSQDIRNSPLHF. The CDR3 DNA reads TGTGCCAGCAGCCAAGATATAAGAAATTCACCCCTCCACTTT. Variable domain in full (rest from reference TRBV3-1 and TRBJ1-6): DTAVSQTPKYLVTQMGNDKSIKCEQNLGHDTMYWYKQDSKKFLKIMFSYNNKELIINETVPNRFSPKSPDKAHLNLHINSLELGDSAVYFCASSQDIRNSPLHFGNGTRLTVT.

This clonotype was seen more than once but under ten times. The CDR3 spells CASSELAGGAGELFF. The CDR3 coding sequence is TGCGCCAGCAGTGAGCTAGCGGGGGGAGCCGGGGAGCTGTTTTTT. This sequence joins TRBV10-1 and TRBJ2-2; 11 nucleotides agree with TRBD2. Trimming took 2 bases from V and 6 from J; bases not matched to a gene: 2. The germline CDR1 and CDR2 sequences are WNHNN and SYGVQD (reference sequence). The CDR3 runs 15 residues.